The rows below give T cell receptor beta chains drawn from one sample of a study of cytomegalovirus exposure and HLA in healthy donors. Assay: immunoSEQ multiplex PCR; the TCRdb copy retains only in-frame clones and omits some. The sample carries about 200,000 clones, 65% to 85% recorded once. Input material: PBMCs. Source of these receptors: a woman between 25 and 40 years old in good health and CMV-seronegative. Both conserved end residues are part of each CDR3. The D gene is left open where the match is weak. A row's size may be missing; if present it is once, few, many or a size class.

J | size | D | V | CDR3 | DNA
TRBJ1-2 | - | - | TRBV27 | CASRPYGAPGYTF | TGTGCCAGCAGACCCTACGGAGCCCCTGGCTACACCTTC
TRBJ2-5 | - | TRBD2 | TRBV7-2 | CASSLRSVAGGPKTQYF | TGTGCCAGCAGCCTACGATCGGTAGCGGGAGGGCCAAAGACCCAGTACTTC
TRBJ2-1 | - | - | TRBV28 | CASSPFLGSSYNEQFF | TGTGCCAGCAGTCCCTTTTTAGGTAGCTCATACAATGAGCAGTTCTTC
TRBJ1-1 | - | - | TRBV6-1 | CATWRDMNTEAFF | TGTGCCACCTGGAGGGATATGAACACTGAAGCTTTCTTT
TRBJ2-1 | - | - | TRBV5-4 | CASSLGGQGRNEQFF | TGTGCCAGCAGCTTGGGGGGCCAGGGTAGGAATGAGCAGTTCTTC
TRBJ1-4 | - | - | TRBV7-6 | CASSPESGGEKLFF | TGTGCCAGCAGCCCCGAATCCGGCGGTGAAAAACTGTTTTTT
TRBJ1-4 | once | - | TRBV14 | CASSQGAFNEKLFF | TGTGCCAGCAGCCAAGGAGCCTTTAATGAAAAACTGTTTTTT
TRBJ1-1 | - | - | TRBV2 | CASLGGETEAFF | TGTGCCAGCCTAGGAGGGGAGACTGAAGCTTTCTTT
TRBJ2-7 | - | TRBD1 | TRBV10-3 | CAISDKPGTGASYPLSYEQYF | TGTGCCATCAGTGACAAGCCGGGGACAGGGGCCTCTTACCCCCTCTCCTACGAGCAGTACTTC
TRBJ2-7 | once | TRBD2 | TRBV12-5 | CASGPNSGRGGGYEQYF | TGTGCTAGTGGTCCCAATAGCGGGAGGGGAGGAGGCTACGAGCAGTACTTC
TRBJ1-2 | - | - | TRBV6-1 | CASSEQGYGYTF | TGTGCCAGCAGTGAACAGGGGTATGGCTACACCTTC
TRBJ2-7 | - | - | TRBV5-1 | CASSQTQGWEQYF | TGCGCCAGCAGCCAGACCCAGGGCTGGGAGCAGTACTTC
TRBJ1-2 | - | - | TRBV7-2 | CASSLVSGGARLGYGYTF | TGTGCCAGCAGTCTAGTGTCGGGGGGCGCGCGGTTAGGGTATGGCTACACCTTC
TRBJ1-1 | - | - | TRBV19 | CASSPEGAPEAFF | TGTGCCAGTAGTCCTGAAGGGGCCCCTGAAGCTTTCTTT